A single sample gave rise to the 27 T cell receptor beta chains below, sequenced in a study of T-cell memory formation after mild COVID-19. MiXCR was run by TCRdb on the 5' RACE reads, yielding one entry per CDR3 protein. The sample lists about 150,000 distinct CDR3 sequences, roughly 31% seen once, with 9.5% to 15% in the top ten. Sequenced: PBMCs or a T cell subset sorted from them (not recorded which). These receptors originate from an adult woman who had mild COVID-19 (a few samples of this study predate the infection). Cell type and time point are not known.

V is TRBV10-3 and J is TRBJ2-5, with D possibly being TRBD2 (5 bases). The CDR3 is 12 residues long. Germline CDR1 and CDR2: ENHRY and SYGVKD. V lost 6 bases, J lost 5 bases, and 10 bases lay in between. The CDR3 DNA follows: TGTGCCATCAGGGGTAGCGAGGAGACCCAGTACTTC. This gives the protein CAIRGSEETQYF.

The chain is built from TRBV12-5 and TRBJ1-2, with 8 bases lining up with TRBD1. CDR1 and CDR2 (germline): LGHNT, FRNRAP. There are 15 residues in the CDR3. Trimming took 3 bases from V and 4 from J; bases not matched to a gene: 7. The CDR3 loop is CASGFLDRVTYGYTF. CDR3 coding DNA: TGTGCTAGTGGTTTCTTGGACAGGGTCACCTATGGCTACACCTTC.

This chain connects TRBV15 to TRBJ1-1; no reliable D call. The germline V gene has CDR1 LNHNV and CDR2 YYDKDF (reference sequence). Trimming took 0 bases from V and 5 from J, leaving 13 bases between them. The CDR3 runs to 15 residues. CDR3 DNA sequence: TGTGCCACCAGCAGAGATCGCGTGGGAACTACTGAAGCTTTCTTT. This sequence encodes CATSRDRVGTTEAFF.

This clonotype was detected only a few times. This chain joins TRBV3-1 and TRBJ2-1; 12 nucleotides line up with TRBD1. CDR3 length: 15 residues. Germline CDR1 is LGHDT and CDR2 is YNNKEL (reference sequence). V was clipped by 4 bases and J by 5 bases; unmatched bases: 3. CDR3 sequence: CASSPRDRGHNEQFF. In DNA form, the CDR3 reads TGTGCCAGCAGCCCTCGGGACAGGGGGCACAATGAGCAGTTCTTC.

The chain combines TRBV5-1 with TRBJ2-3; 7 bases fit TRBD1. The J segment lost 0 bases and the V segment lost 0 bases, leaving 1 base of the junction unmatched. From germline, CDR1 is SGHRS and CDR2 YFSETQ. This CDR3 contains 15 residues. The CDR3 nucleotides read TGCGCCAGCAGCTTGGGGGACAGAAGCACAGATACGCAGTATTTT. This encodes CASSLGDRSTDTQYF.

The sample holds a few counts of this clonotype. This CDR3 reads CASSGSGGTGADTQYF. In nucleotides, the CDR3 is TGTGCCAGCAGTGGCTCTGGAGGGACAGGGGCGGATACGCAGTATTTT. V is TRBV6-5 and J is TRBJ2-3, with 10 bases fitting TRBD1. The CDR3 runs to 16 residues. V shed 5 bases and J 6 bases; nucleotides not matched to a gene: 11. CDR1 and CDR2 (germline): MNHEY, SVGAGI.

This clonotype has ten or more counts. The chain joins TRBV24-1 to TRBJ2-2; D ambiguous. The CDR3 runs 13 residues. CDR1 KGHDR and CDR2 SFDVKD come from the germline V gene. With 3 bases removed from V and 7 bases from J, the gap between germline ends came to 8 bases. DNA for the CDR3: TGTGCCACCAGTGATATGGGATTCGGGGAGCTGTTTTTT. It yields the protein CATSDMGFGELFF.

The rearrangement uses TRBV12-3 or TRBV12-4 and TRBJ2-3, with D possibly TRBD2 on 6 matching bases. V lost 2 bases and J lost 1, with 16 bases in between. The CDR3 runs to 17 residues. The CDR3 nucleotides read TGTGCCAGCAGTTTAATCCCTCCGGGGGAGGGCACAGATACGCAGTATTTT. This sequence encodes CASSLIPPGEGTDTQYF.

This chain uses TRBV11-1 with TRBJ2-7; 7 nucleotides match TRBD2. The CDR3 runs to 14 residues. CDR1 SGHAT and CDR2 FQDESV come from the germline V gene (reference sequence). The V segment lost 5 bases and the J segment 0 bases; nucleotides outside the gene matches: 4. In nucleotides, the CDR3 is TGTGCCAGCAGCGAGCGGGACTACTCCTACGAGCAGTACTTC. As protein: CASSERDYSYEQYF.

By sample share, this clonotype is medium-sized. The chain has TRBV28 and TRBJ1-1, with D possibly TRBD1 on 6 matching bases. Germline values: CDR1 MDHEN, CDR2 SYDVKM. Trimming removed 3 bases from V and 6 bases from J, with 17 bases in between. The CDR3 sequence is 15 residues long. CDR3 loop: CASSLRQGIVAEAFF. The CDR3 DNA sequence: TGTGCCAGCAGTTTGAGGCAGGGGATCGTAGCTGAAGCTTTCTTT.

This clonotype came up many times. V usage is TRBV12-3 or TRBV12-4 and J usage is TRBJ1-5, with 10 nucleotides matching TRBD1. V trimming: 6 bases; J trimming: 6 bases; junction bases outside the gene matches: 8. This CDR3 spans 15 amino acids. CDR3 in amino acids: CASRAGQGEGQPQHF. In nucleotides, the CDR3 is TGTGCCAGCAGGGCTGGACAGGGGGAGGGTCAGCCCCAGCATTTT.

This clonotype was observed a few times. Written as DNA, the CDR3 is TGTGCCAGCAGCCAAGCAGGGATGCCCTACGAGCAGTACTTC. Residues: CASSQAGMPYEQYF. The V call is TRBV3-1, the J call TRBJ2-7, with D tentatively TRBD1 (5 bases). V was trimmed by 1 base and J by 2 bases, leaving 9 bases between them. The CDR3 covers 14 residues. CDR1 is LGHDT, CDR2 YNNKEL, per germline (reference sequence).

In this sample, this clonotype is medium-sized. V is TRBV7-8 and J is TRBJ2-7; no clear D gene. The V end was cut by 3 bases, the J end by 2 bases, with 11 bases between. From germline, CDR1 is SGHVS and CDR2 FQNEAQ. The CDR3 runs to 14 residues. CDR3 protein: CASSLVDSAYEQYF. The CDR3 nucleotides read TGTGCCAGCAGCTTGGTGGATTCCGCCTACGAGCAGTACTTC.

This clonotype turned up a few times. The chain carries TRBV6-2 or TRBV6-3 and TRBJ2-1; 10 positions match TRBD2. J was trimmed by 0 bases and V by 8 bases; bases with no gene match: 10. There are 17 residues in the CDR3. Germline V lookup: CDR1 MNHEY, CDR2 SVGEGT. This CDR3 is CASSWTSGDSSYNEQFF. The CDR3 region has the DNA TGTGCCAGCTCCTGGACTAGCGGCGACAGCTCCTACAATGAGCAGTTCTTC.

The chain has TRBV6-2 or TRBV6-3 and TRBJ1-2; D gene unclear. The CDR3 extends over 12 amino acids. V was pared by 6 bases and J by 5 bases, with 10 bases between. CDR1 and CDR2 from the germline V gene are MNHEY and SVGEGT. The CDR3 spells CASSSAVYGYTF. In DNA, the CDR3 is TGTGCCAGCAGCTCGGCCGTTTATGGCTACACCTTC.

The rearrangement joins TRBV5-1 to TRBJ1-2, with D unclear. The germline CDR1 and CDR2 sequences are SGHRS and YFSETQ. Trimming left V 4 bases short and J 8 bases short, with 15 bases between. This CDR3 is 13 amino acids long. Written as DNA, the CDR3 is TGCGCCAGCAGCGCGGGTTACCTAAAAGGCTACACCTTC. Translating gives CASSAGYLKGYTF.

This rearrangement joins TRBV12-3 or TRBV12-4 to TRBJ1-6; 8 nucleotides align to TRBD1. The CDR3 contains 15 residues. Unmatched junction bases numbered 2, after V lost 4 bases and J lost 3 bases. The chain's CDR3 is CASSSTGDYNSPLHF. CDR3 nucleotide sequence: TGTGCCAGCAGTTCGACAGGGGACTATAATTCACCCCTCCACTTT.

The V and J genes are TRBV29-1 and TRBJ2-1; 8 bases line up with TRBD1. CDR1 SQVTM and CDR2 ANQGSEA come from the germline V gene. V gave up 2 bases and J gave up 3 bases; unmatched junction bases: 6. The CDR3 extends over 15 amino acids. The CDR3 region has the DNA TGCAGCGTTGAAAGTCCAGGGGGCGACTACAATGAGCAGTTCTTC. It specifies CSVESPGGDYNEQFF.

This clonotype was counted a few times. The chain carries TRBV6-1 and TRBJ2-1, with TRBD1 identical over 11 bases. Germline CDR1 and CDR2: MNHNS and SASEGT. With V trimmed by 10 bases and J by 0 bases, 17 bases remained unmatched. This CDR3 has 19 residues. The chain's CDR3 is CATLGYGQGARGSYNEQFF. The CDR3 nucleotides read TGTGCCACCCTCGGTTACGGACAGGGGGCGAGAGGCTCCTACAATGAGCAGTTCTTC.

The chain carries TRBV6-6 and TRBJ2-3; D not resolved. Germline V gene sequence: CDR1 MNHNY, CDR2 SVGAGI (reference sequence). Trimming stripped 6 bases from V and 1 base from J, with 11 bases between. The CDR3 runs 14 residues. The CDR3 nucleotides read TGTGCCAGCAGCCCCACTGTCCGCACAGATACGCAGTATTTT. Its translation: CASSPTVRTDTQYF.

V is TRBV6-1 and J is TRBJ2-1; 12 nucleotides match TRBD1. Germline V lookup: CDR1 MNHNS, CDR2 SASEGT. CDR3 length: 15 residues. V lost 7 bases to trimming and J lost 7 bases; unmatched junction nucleotides: 8. The CDR3 DNA reads TGTGCCAGCACCGGGACAGGGGGCGGTGTAAATGAGCAGTTCTTC. Protein sequence: CASTGTGGGVNEQFF.

The chain uses TRBV29-1 and TRBJ2-1; TRBD2 aligns across 10 bases. This CDR3 has 16 residues. V lost 2 bases to trimming and J lost 4 bases; unmatched junction nucleotides: 8. CDR1 is SQVTM and CDR2 is ANQGSEA in the germline V gene. The DNA of the CDR3 is TGCAGCGTTGAACCCACTACTAGCGGGATATACAATGAGCAGTTCTTC. Translating gives CSVEPTTSGIYNEQFF.

The gene calls are TRBV5-1 and TRBJ1-5; D ambiguous. From germline, CDR1 is SGHRS and CDR2 YFSETQ. The CDR3 consists of 12 residues. Deletions cut 0 bases from V and 7 bases from J, with 5 bases between. As DNA, the CDR3 is TGCGCCAGCAGCTTGGAGGGACAGCCCCAGCATTTT. Amino acids: CASSLEGQPQHF.

This clonotype was detected only a few times. The J gene is TRBJ2-7, the V gene TRBV4-1, with 7 bases fitting TRBD1. V shed 1 base and J 1 base; nucleotides not matched to a gene: 4. The CDR3 totals 15 residues. Germline assignment: CDR1 MGHRA and CDR2 YSYEKL. As DNA, the CDR3 is TGCGCCAGCAGCCAAGGGAGACAGGGATCCTACGAGCAGTACTTC. Its protein product is CASSQGRQGSYEQYF.

The rearrangement joins TRBV5-1 to TRBJ1-1; D possibly corresponds to TRBD1 (5 bases). V lost 5 bases and J 4 bases, leaving 15 bases between the germline ends. CDR1 is SGHRS and CDR2 is YFSETQ in the germline V gene. This CDR3 has 14 amino acids. The CDR3 sequence: CASSWDSPGTEAFF. CDR3 nucleotide sequence: TGCGCCAGCAGTTGGGACTCCCCGGGCACTGAAGCTTTCTTT.

This clonotype was counted a few times. V is TRBV29-1 and J is TRBJ2-7, with 7 bases fitting TRBD1. Germline V gives CDR1 SQVTM, CDR2 ANQGSEA. CDR3 size: 15 residues. V shed 1 base and J 2 bases; nucleotides not matched to a gene: 8. CDR3 sequence: CSVEGGNRGAYEQYF. The CDR3 DNA sequence: TGCAGCGTTGAAGGGGGAAACAGGGGAGCCTACGAGCAGTACTTC.

This chain joins TRBV20-1 and TRBJ2-1; 8 bases map to TRBD2. Germline assignment: CDR1 DFQATT and CDR2 SNEGSKA (reference sequence). The CDR3 is made up of 14 amino acids. The V and J ends lost 0 bases and 7 bases, in that order; junction bases with no gene match: 5. CDR3 sequence (DNA): TGCAGTGCTAGAGATCAGCGGGAGTGGAATGAGCAGTTCTTC. As protein: CSARDQREWNEQFF.